A single sample gave rise to the 28 T cell receptor beta chains below, sequenced in a study of blood T cell repertoires in COVID-19. Profiled with immunoSEQ multiplex PCR; TCRdb holds only in-frame clones, not every one. Seen here are over 35,000 clones, about 89% observed once, and the top ten hold more than 15%. Sequenced: peripheral blood. These receptors came from a woman in her 30s in a cohort sampled during active COVID-19.

The chain joins TRBV5-1 to TRBJ1-3; no firm D call. Trimming removed 3 bases from V and 0 bases from J, with 7 bases in between. Germline V gene sequence: CDR1 SGHRS, CDR2 YFSETQ. The CDR3 covers 14 residues. The chain's CDR3 is CASSYTGSGNTIYF. CDR3 DNA sequence: TGCGCCAGCAGCTATACCGGCTCTGGAAACACCATATATTTT.

The chain links TRBV11-1 to TRBJ2-1, with D possibly matching TRBD2 (6 bases). Trimming shortened V by 8 bases and J by 4 bases, and 15 bases separated the two germline ends. The CDR3 is 14 amino acids. Germline V gene lookup returns CDR1 SGHAT and CDR2 FQDESV (reference sequence). The chain's CDR3 is CASALGLFYNEQFF. In DNA, the CDR3 is TGTGCCAGCGCACTGGGACTCTTTTACAATGAGCAGTTCTTC.

The chain carries TRBV10-2 and TRBJ2-6, with D perhaps TRBD1 (5 bases). Per germline, CDR1 WSHSY and CDR2 SAAADI. The CDR3 consists of 17 residues. V lost 5 bases and J 3 bases, leaving 17 bases between the germline ends. The CDR3 DNA reads TGCGCCAGCAGTCCCACAGGTCCCCTAGGTGGGGCCAACGTCCTGACTTTC. Amino acids: CASSPTGPLGGANVLTF.

This rearrangement joins TRBV4-1 to TRBJ2-2; 11 nucleotides match TRBD2. Germline trimming cut 4 bases from V and 2 bases from J; bases unmatched to any gene: 6. Germline V gene sequence: CDR1 MGHRA, CDR2 YSYEKL. The CDR3 totals 17 residues. The CDR3 loop reads CASSLRLAGPNTGELFF. The CDR3 bases are TGCGCCAGCAGCCTACGACTAGCGGGACCCAACACCGGGGAGCTGTTTTTT.

This chain links TRBV6-5 with TRBJ2-2; TRBD2 aligns across 8 bases. V gave up 7 bases and J gave up 4 bases; unmatched junction bases: 5. The germline gives CDR1 MNHEY, CDR2 SVGAGI. The CDR3 has 14 residues. DNA for the CDR3: TGTGCCAGCACCTCCGGGAGGGTCACCGGGGAGCTGTTTTTT. As protein: CASTSGRVTGELFF.

V is TRBV7-8 and J is TRBJ2-7; D may be TRBD2 (6 bases). This CDR3 has 14 residues. The germline V gene has CDR1 SGHVS and CDR2 FQNEAQ. Deletions cut 2 bases from V and 0 bases from J, with 8 bases between. The CDR3 DNA reads as TGTGCCAGCAGCTTAACACTAGCCTCCTACGAGCAGTACTTC. Amino acid sequence: CASSLTLASYEQYF.

The rearrangement joins TRBV2 to TRBJ2-2, with 10 bases identical to TRBD1. Germline V gene data show CDR1 as SNHLY and CDR2 as FYNNEI. Trimming cost V 4 bases and J 5 bases; bases outside gene matches: 4. CDR3 size: 15 residues. CDR3 DNA: TGTGCCAGCAGTGGACAGGGGGCTTATACCGGGGAGCTGTTTTTT. Translated, it gives CASSGQGAYTGELFF.

The chain couples TRBV19 to TRBJ2-7; TRBD2 aligns across 7 bases. CDR3 length equals 14 residues. CDR1 and CDR2 (germline): LNHDA, SQIVND (reference sequence). J gave up 3 bases and V 5 bases, and 7 bases lay outside the gene matches. The CDR3 reads CASSSSGSFYEQYF. In DNA form, the CDR3 reads TGTGCCAGTAGTTCTAGCGGAAGCTTCTACGAGCAGTACTTC.

The V call is TRBV7-9, the J call TRBJ1-1; no clear D gene. The V gene's germline CDR1 is SEHNR and CDR2 FQNEAQ (reference sequence). The CDR3 loop spans 18 amino acids. V lost 2 bases and J lost 4, with 23 bases in between. The CDR3 here is CASSLLSEPRARGTEAFF. The CDR3 coding sequence is TGTGCCAGCAGCTTACTGTCCGAGCCGAGGGCGCGGGGCACTGAAGCTTTCTTT.

The chain joins TRBV11-2 to TRBJ2-7; 9 nucleotides align to TRBD1. Germline CDR1 is SGHAT and CDR2 is FQNNGV. V lost 5 bases to trimming and J lost 5 bases; unmatched junction nucleotides: 13. This CDR3 region has 16 residues. CDR3 in DNA: TGTGCCAGCAGCCGTACTTCGGGACAGGGAAGTAACGAGCAGTACTTC. Translating gives CASSRTSGQGSNEQYF.

This chain links TRBV5-1 with TRBJ2-3; D not certain. Germline-derived CDR1 and CDR2 are SGHRS and YFSETQ. CDR3 length equals 13 residues. Trimming removed 0 bases from V and 7 bases from J, with 9 bases in between. The CDR3 DNA sequence: TGCGCCAGCAGCTTGGCCCCTAGGTATACGCAGTATTTT. It specifies CASSLAPRYTQYF.

This sequence joins TRBV3-1 (or the pseudogene TRBV3-2) and TRBJ2-1; D may be TRBD2 (5 bases). This CDR3 has 15 amino acids. The V end was cut by 2 bases, the J end by 3 bases, with 11 bases between. Germline-derived CDR1 and CDR2 are LGHDT and YNNKEL (reference sequence). The CDR3 spells CASSQSRVFYNEQFF. The CDR3 DNA is TGTGCCAGCAGCCAATCGAGGGTTTTCTACAATGAGCAGTTCTTC.

V and J are TRBV5-4 and TRBJ2-1, with a possible D match to TRBD2 (5 bases). Germline V gives CDR1 SGHNT, CDR2 YYREEE (reference sequence). The V end lost 2 bases, the J end lost 3 bases, and 9 bases lay between the germline ends. The CDR3 consists of 14 residues. The CDR3 spells CASSLADLYNEQFF. CDR3 nucleotide sequence: TGTGCCAGCAGCTTAGCGGACCTCTACAATGAGCAGTTCTTC.

In this sample, this clone turned up once. V usage is TRBV2 and J usage is TRBJ1-1; TRBD1 is a possible D gene (5 bases). The CDR3 is made up of 13 amino acids. Trimming left V 8 bases short and J 4 bases short, with 14 bases between. The germline gives CDR1 SNHLY, CDR2 FYNNEI. The CDR3 sequence: CASVRQGPTEAFF. The CDR3 DNA follows: TGTGCCAGCGTTCGGCAGGGTCCCACTGAAGCTTTCTTT. The variable domain in full, completed from reference TRBV2 and TRBJ1-1, reads EPEVTQTPSHQVTQMGQEVILRCVPISNHLYFYWYRQILGQKVEFLVSFYNNEISEKSEIFDDQFSVERPDGSNFTLKIRSTKLEDSAMYFCASVRQGPTEAFFGQGTRLTVV.

The V gene is TRBV5-1, the J gene TRBJ2-2, with D unresolved. Trimming pared 5 bases from V and 0 bases from J, leaving 8 bases between. This CDR3 is 14 amino acids long. Germline assignment: CDR1 SGHRS and CDR2 YFSETQ. CDR3 nucleotides: TGCGCCAGCAGTCGTGACTCGAACACCGGGGAGCTGTTTTTT. The encoded protein is CASSRDSNTGELFF.

The rearrangement joins TRBV2 to TRBJ1-2, with TRBD1 matching 9 bases. The trim removed 6 bases at V and 2 bases at J, leaving 19 bases unmatched. The germline V gene has CDR1 SNHLY and CDR2 FYNNEI. The CDR3 length is 19 residues. Here the CDR3 reads CASSQTGGAGRLGNYGYTF. CDR3 coding DNA: TGTGCCAGCAGCCAAACAGGGGGCGCCGGGAGGTTAGGGAACTATGGCTACACCTTC.

V is TRBV11-3 and J is TRBJ2-7, with a weak D call TRBD2 (6 bases). Trimming took off 1 base at V and 5 bases at J, with 12 bases between the two ends. CDR1 SGHNT and CDR2 YENEEA come from the germline V gene. The CDR3 contains 14 residues. CDR3 DNA: TGTGCCAGCAGCTTAGGGCCGGGACTGAACGAGCAGTACTTC. It yields the protein CASSLGPGLNEQYF.

This clone appeared once. The gene calls are TRBV19 and TRBJ2-3; 9 bases match TRBD2. Losses at the gene ends were 3 bases for V and 2 bases for J; bases not matched to a gene: 6. The CDR3 is made up of 16 amino acids. CDR1 is LNHDA and CDR2 is SQIVND in the germline V gene (reference sequence). The CDR3, as DNA: TGTGCCAGTAGTATGAGAAGCGGGAGGATCACAGATACGCAGTATTTT. It encodes CASSMRSGRITDTQYF.

The rearrangement joins TRBV5-1 to TRBJ2-1, with 12 bases aligning to TRBD2. CDR1 and CDR2 from the germline V gene are SGHRS and YFSETQ. This CDR3 has 15 amino acids. Losses at the gene ends were 2 bases for V and 5 bases for J; bases not matched to a gene: 2. DNA for the CDR3: TGCGCCAGCAGCTTTACTAGCGGGGGGAACAATGAGCAGTTCTTC. Translating it yields CASSFTSGGNNEQFF.

This sequence joins TRBV5-6 and TRBJ2-3; unclear D gene. CDR3 size: 11 residues. Germline CDR1 SGHDT, CDR2 YYEEEE. Trimming left V 0 bases short and J 6 bases short, with 2 bases between. The CDR3 is CASSLADTQYF. CDR3 in DNA: TGTGCCAGCAGCTTGGCTGATACGCAGTATTTT.

The chain links TRBV30 to TRBJ1-2; 8 positions agree with TRBD1. Germline V gene sequence: CDR1 GTSNPN, CDR2 SVGIG (reference sequence). This CDR3 is built from 15 residues. V lost 5 bases, J lost 0 bases, and 8 bases stayed unmatched. The CDR3 region is CAWERTGNSNYGYTF. The CDR3 region has the DNA TGTGCCTGGGAGCGGACAGGGAATTCTAACTATGGCTACACCTTC. The complete variable domain, with remaining parts taken from reference TRBV30 and TRBJ1-2, reads SQTIHQWPATLVQPVGSPLSLECTVEGTSNPNLYWYRQAAGRGLQLLFYSVGIGQISSEVPQNLSASRPQDRQFILSSKKLLLSDSGFYLCAWERTGNSNYGYTFGSGTRLTVV.

The gene calls are TRBV7-3 and TRBJ2-1; 8 bases are a match to TRBD1. V trimming: 5 bases; J trimming: 9 bases; junction bases outside the gene matches: 12. The CDR3 runs to 15 residues. Germline V gene data show CDR1 as SGHTA and CDR2 as FQGTGA. For the CDR3, the DNA is TGTGCCAGCAGCCCCGAGGGACAGGCGGTGGGTGAGCAGTTCTTC. It codes for CASSPEGQAVGEQFF.

The chain joins TRBV21-1 to TRBJ2-1; TRBD2, the table's D call, lacks a check against the DNA. TRBV21-1 is marked as a pseudogene. This CDR3 is 16 amino acids long. The CDR3 here is CASSTIAGEDYNEQFF. As DNA, the CDR3 is TGTGCCAGCAGCACCATAGCGGGGGAGGATTACAATGAGCAGTTCTTC.

J is TRBJ2-2 and V is TRBV5-1; weak D call: TRBD2 (6 bases). The germline V gene has CDR1 SGHRS and CDR2 YFSETQ. The V gene lost 3 bases and the J gene lost 3 bases, with 15 bases spanning the gap. This CDR3 comprises 16 residues. In DNA, the CDR3 is TGCGCCAGCAGCTCGGAGGGGAGTCCGGACACCGGGGAGCTGTTTTTT. Its translation is CASSSEGSPDTGELFF.

The rearrangement joins TRBV11-3 to TRBJ2-1; TRBD2 aligns across 10 bases. There are 16 residues in the CDR3. V dropped 1 base and J dropped 8; count of bases not matched to a gene: 8. The germline CDR1 and CDR2 sequences are SGHNT and YENEEA. The CDR3 loop reads CASSLGLAGEGHEQFF. CDR3 bases: TGTGCCAGCAGCTTAGGGCTAGCGGGAGAGGGTCATGAGCAGTTCTTC. The full variable domain, rest sourced from reference TRBV11-3 and TRBJ2-1, is EAGVVQSPRYKIIEKKQPVAFWCNPISGHNTLYWYLQNLGQGPELLIRYENEEAVDDSQLPKDRFSAERLKGVDSTLKIQPAELGDSAVYLCASSLGLAGEGHEQFFGPGTRLTVL.

The rearrangement uses TRBV10-3 and TRBJ2-7; 11 positions agree with TRBD2. The CDR3 totals 13 residues. Trimming took 7 bases from V and 4 from J; bases not matched to a gene: 3. The germline V gene encodes CDR1 ENHRY and CDR2 SYGVKD. The CDR3 reads CAITRTSGYEQYF. In nucleotides, the CDR3 is TGTGCCATCACAAGGACTAGCGGGTACGAGCAGTACTTC.

This sequence joins TRBV7-8 and TRBJ2-1, with TRBD1 matching over 7 bases. V lost 3 bases to trimming and J lost 12 bases; unmatched junction nucleotides: 11. Germline-derived CDR1 and CDR2 are SGHVS and FQNEAQ. The CDR3 has 14 amino acids. CDR3 sequence: CASSFGQALRGQFF. CDR3 bases: TGTGCCAGCAGCTTTGGACAGGCCCTTAGGGGGCAGTTCTTC.

The CDR3 bases are TGTGCCAGTACCCCCGGAGGTTACAATGAGCAGTTCTTC. Residues: CASTPGGYNEQFF. This chain uses TRBV19 with TRBJ2-1; D perhaps matches TRBD2 (5 bases). V was shortened by 7 bases and J by 4 bases, with 11 bases between the two germline ends. Germline V gene lookup returns CDR1 LNHDA and CDR2 SQIVND (reference sequence). The CDR3 contains 13 residues.